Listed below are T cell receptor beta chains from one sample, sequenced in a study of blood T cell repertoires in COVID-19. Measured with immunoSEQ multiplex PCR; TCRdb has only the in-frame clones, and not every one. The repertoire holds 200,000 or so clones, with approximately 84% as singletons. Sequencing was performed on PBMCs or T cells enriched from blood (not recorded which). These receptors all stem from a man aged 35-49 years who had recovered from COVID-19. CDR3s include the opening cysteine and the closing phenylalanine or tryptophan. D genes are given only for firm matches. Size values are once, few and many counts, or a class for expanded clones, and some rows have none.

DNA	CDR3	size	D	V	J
TGCGCCAGCAGCTACCCTCTCGACAGAATCTACAATGAGCAGTTCTTC	CASSYPLDRIYNEQFF	once	.	TRBV5-1	TRBJ2-1
TGTGCCAGCAGCCGACAGGGTCGGGGAAACACTGAAGCTTTCTTT	CASSRQGRGNTEAFF	.	TRBD1	TRBV9	TRBJ1-1
TGTGCCAGCAGCGCTGGACAGAACACTGAAGCTTTCTTT	CASSAGQNTEAFF	once	.	TRBV9	TRBJ1-1
TGTGCCAGTACGGTCATGGGGACAGGGGGACCAGAGACCCAGTACTTC	CASTVMGTGGPETQYF	.	TRBD1	TRBV7-9	TRBJ2-5
TGTGCCACCAGTGATACGGGGGGCAGTCAGCCCCAGCATTTT	CATSDTGGSQPQHF	.	.	TRBV24-1	TRBJ1-5
TGTGCCAGCAGTGTCGGCCGGGACAGTCTCTCCACAGATACGCAGTATTTT	CASSVGRDSLSTDTQYF	.	TRBD1	TRBV2	TRBJ2-3
TGCGCCAGCAGCCAAGGGGACACCCCCTACGAGCAGTACTTC	CASSQGDTPYEQYF	.	.	TRBV4-1	TRBJ2-7
TGTGCCAGCAGCTTTTTTGGGGGGGGAAATCAGCCCCAGCATTTT	CASSFFGGGNQPQHF	.	.	TRBV5-5	TRBJ1-5
TGTGCCAGCAGCCGGGACAGGGACACTGAAGCTTTCTTT	CASSRDRDTEAFF	.	TRBD1	TRBV7-2	TRBJ1-1
TGTGCCAGTAATACAGGGGCCCCCGGGGAGCTGTTTTTT	CASNTGAPGELFF	.	TRBD1	TRBV9	TRBJ2-2
TGCGCCAGCAGCCACTCAGGGGGCGGAGGGGAGCGGAATTCACCCCTCCACTTT	CASSHSGGGGERNSPLHF	.	TRBD1	TRBV4-1	TRBJ1-6
TGTGCCAGCAGCTTAGGAAGGGTATTCTCAGGACAGGGTTACAATGAGCAGTTCTTC	CASSLGRVFSGQGYNEQFF	.	TRBD1	TRBV11-2	TRBJ2-1
TGCAGCGTTGGAGCAACAGGAGAGACCCAGTACTTC	CSVGATGETQYF	.	.	TRBV29-1	TRBJ2-5
TGTGCCAGCAGCTCAGGGAACTATGGCTACACCTTC	CASSSGNYGYTF	.	.	TRBV7-9	TRBJ1-2
TGTGCCAGCAGGGCCGGGACTAGCGGGTTGAATGAGCAGTTCTTC	CASRAGTSGLNEQFF	.	TRBD2	TRBV2	TRBJ2-1
TGCGCCAGTCCGGTTCCAGGAGGCAATTCACCCCTCCACTTT	CASPVPGGNSPLHF	.	.	TRBV5-1	TRBJ1-6
TGTGCCAGCAGGCCCCGGACAGGGAGGGAAGCTTTCTTT	CASRPRTGREAFF	few	TRBD1	TRBV3-1/TRBV3-2	TRBJ1-1
TGTGCCAGCAGCCGAGGGACTTCCTACGAGCAGTACTTC	CASSRGTSYEQYF	.	.	TRBV7-3	TRBJ2-7
TGTGCCAGCAGCTTAGCCCGCACAGGGGCGAACTATGGCTACACCTTC	CASSLARTGANYGYTF	.	TRBD1	TRBV7-8	TRBJ1-2
TGTGCCAGTAGGGCCACTCCGGGACAACTAGTTAACCATGGCTACACCTTC	CASRATPGQLVNHGYTF	.	.	TRBV19	TRBJ1-2